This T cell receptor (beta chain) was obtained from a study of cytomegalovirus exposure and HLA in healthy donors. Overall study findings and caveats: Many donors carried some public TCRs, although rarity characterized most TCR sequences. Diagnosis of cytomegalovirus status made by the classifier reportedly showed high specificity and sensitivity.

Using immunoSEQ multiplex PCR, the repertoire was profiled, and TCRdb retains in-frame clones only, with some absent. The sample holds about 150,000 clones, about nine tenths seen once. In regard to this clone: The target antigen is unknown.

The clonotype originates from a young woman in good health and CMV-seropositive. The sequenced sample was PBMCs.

The CDR3 sequence: CASSSRVVAGGYNEQFF. The CDR3 DNA sequence: TGCGCCAGCAGCTCCCGTGTCGTAGCGGGGGGATACAATGAGCAGTTCTTC. The V call is TRBV5-1, the J call TRBJ2-1, with 10 bases aligning to TRBD2. The V gene end was trimmed by 3 bases and the J gene end by 4 bases; junction bases not matched to a gene: 10. The germline V gene has CDR1 SGHRS and CDR2 YFSETQ. The CDR3 loop spans 17 amino acids.